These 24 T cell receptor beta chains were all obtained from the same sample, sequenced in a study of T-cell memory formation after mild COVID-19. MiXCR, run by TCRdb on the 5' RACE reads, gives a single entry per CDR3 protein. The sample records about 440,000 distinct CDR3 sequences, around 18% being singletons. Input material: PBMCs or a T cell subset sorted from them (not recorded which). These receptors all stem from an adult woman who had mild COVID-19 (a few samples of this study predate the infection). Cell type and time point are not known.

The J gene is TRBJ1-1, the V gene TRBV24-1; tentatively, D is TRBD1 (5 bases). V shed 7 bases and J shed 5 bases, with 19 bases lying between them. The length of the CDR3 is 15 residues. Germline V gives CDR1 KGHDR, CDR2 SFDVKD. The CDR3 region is CATRGAGDGWTEAFF. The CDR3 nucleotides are TGTGCCACCAGGGGAGCGGGGGACGGGTGGACTGAAGCTTTCTTT.

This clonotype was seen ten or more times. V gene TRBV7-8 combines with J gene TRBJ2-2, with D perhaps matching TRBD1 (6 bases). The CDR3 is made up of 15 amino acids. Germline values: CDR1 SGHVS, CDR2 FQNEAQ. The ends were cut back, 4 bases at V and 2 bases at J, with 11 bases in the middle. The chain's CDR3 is CASSYQDRNTGELFF. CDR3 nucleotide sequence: TGTGCCAGCAGCTACCAGGACAGAAACACCGGGGAGCTGTTTTTT.

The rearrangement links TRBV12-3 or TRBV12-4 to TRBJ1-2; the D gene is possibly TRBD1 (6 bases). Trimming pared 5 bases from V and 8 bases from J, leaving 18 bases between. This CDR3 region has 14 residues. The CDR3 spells CASSPTQGLLGYTF. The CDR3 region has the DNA TGTGCCAGCAGTCCAACACAGGGATTGCTGGGCTACACCTTC.

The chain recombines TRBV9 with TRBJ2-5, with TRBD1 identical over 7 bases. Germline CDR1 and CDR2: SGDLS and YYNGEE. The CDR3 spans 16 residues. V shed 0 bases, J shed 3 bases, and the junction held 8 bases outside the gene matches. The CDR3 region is CASSVELTGEEETQYF. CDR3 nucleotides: TGTGCCAGCAGCGTAGAACTTACAGGGGAAGAAGAGACCCAGTACTTC.

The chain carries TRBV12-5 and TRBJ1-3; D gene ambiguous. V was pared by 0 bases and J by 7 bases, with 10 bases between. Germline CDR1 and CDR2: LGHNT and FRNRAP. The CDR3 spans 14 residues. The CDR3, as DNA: TGTGCTAGTGGTTTGGTGGGCTTGGGTAACACCATATATTTT. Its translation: CASGLVGLGNTIYF.

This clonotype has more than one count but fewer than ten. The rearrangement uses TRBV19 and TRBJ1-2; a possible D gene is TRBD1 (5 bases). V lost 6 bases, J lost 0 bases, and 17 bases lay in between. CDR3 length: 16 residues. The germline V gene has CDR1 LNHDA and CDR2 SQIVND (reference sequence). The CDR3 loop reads CASSITMTVTNYGYTF. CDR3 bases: TGTGCCAGTAGCATAACAATGACAGTTACTAACTATGGCTACACCTTC. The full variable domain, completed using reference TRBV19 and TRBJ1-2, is DGGITQSPKYLFRKEGQNVTLSCEQNLNHDAMYWYRQDPGQGLRLIYYSQIVNDFQKGDIAEGYSVSREKKESFPLTVTSAQKNPTAFYLCASSITMTVTNYGYTFGSGTRLTVV.

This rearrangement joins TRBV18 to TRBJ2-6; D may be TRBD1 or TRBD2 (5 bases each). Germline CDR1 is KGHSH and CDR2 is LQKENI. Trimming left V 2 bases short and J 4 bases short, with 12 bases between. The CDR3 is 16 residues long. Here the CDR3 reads CASSPLSGPGANVLTF. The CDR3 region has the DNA TGTGCCAGCTCACCATTATCGGGACCGGGGGCCAACGTCCTGACTTTC.

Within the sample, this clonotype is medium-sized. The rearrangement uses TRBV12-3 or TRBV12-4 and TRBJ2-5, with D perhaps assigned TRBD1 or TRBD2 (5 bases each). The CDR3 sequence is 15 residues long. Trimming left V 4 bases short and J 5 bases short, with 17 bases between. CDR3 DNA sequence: TGTGCCAGCAGTTCCGGGACCCCGGGCGTGGAGACCCAGTACTTC. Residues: CASSSGTPGVETQYF.

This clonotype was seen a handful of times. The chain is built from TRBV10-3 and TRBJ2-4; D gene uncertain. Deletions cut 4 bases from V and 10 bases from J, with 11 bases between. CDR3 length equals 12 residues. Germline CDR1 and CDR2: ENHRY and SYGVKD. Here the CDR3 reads CAISAGLPIQYF. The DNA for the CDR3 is TGTGCCATCAGTGCCGGGCTTCCAATTCAGTACTTC.

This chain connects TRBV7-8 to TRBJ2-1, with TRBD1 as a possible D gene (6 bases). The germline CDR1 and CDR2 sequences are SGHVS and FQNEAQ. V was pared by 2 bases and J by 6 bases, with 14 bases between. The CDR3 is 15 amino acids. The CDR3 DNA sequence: TGTGCCAGCAGCTTATACAGGGAACTCGCCAATGAGCAGTTCTTC. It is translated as CASSLYRELANEQFF.

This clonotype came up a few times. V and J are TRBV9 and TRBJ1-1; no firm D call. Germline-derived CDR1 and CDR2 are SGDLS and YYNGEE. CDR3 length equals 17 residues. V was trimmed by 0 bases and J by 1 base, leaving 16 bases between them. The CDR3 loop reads CASSVDYLPGENTEAFF. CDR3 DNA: TGTGCCAGCAGCGTAGATTACCTCCCAGGAGAGAACACTGAAGCTTTCTTT.

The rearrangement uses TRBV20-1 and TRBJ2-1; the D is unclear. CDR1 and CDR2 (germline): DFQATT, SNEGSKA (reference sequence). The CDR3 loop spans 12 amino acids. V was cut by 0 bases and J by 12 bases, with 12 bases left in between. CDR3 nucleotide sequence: TGCAGTGCTAGAGATCGGCCTAGTGGGCAGTTCTTC. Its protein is CSARDRPSGQFF.

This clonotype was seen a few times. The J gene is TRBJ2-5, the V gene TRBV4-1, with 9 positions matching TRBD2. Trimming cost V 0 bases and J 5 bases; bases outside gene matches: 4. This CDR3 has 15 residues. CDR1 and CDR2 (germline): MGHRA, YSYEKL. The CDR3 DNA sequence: TGCGCCAGCAGCCAAGATCCTAGCGGGGTTGAGACCCAGTACTTC. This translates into CASSQDPSGVETQYF.

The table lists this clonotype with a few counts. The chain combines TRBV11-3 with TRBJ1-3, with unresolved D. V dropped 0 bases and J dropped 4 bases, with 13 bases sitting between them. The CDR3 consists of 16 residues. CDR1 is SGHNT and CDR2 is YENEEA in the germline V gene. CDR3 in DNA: TGTGCCAGCAGCTTAGATCCCTCTATCCGCGGAAACACCATATATTTT. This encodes CASSLDPSIRGNTIYF. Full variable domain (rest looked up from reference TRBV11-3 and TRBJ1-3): EAGVVQSPRYKIIEKKQPVAFWCNPISGHNTLYWYLQNLGQGPELLIRYENEEAVDDSQLPKDRFSAERLKGVDSTLKIQPAELGDSAVYLCASSLDPSIRGNTIYFGEGSWLTVV.

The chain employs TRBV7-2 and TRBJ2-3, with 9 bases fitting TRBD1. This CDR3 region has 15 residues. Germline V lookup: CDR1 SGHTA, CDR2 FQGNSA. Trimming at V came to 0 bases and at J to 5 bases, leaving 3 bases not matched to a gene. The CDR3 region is CASSLAPGQGDTQYF. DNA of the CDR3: TGTGCCAGCAGCTTAGCCCCGGGACAGGGAGATACGCAGTATTTT.

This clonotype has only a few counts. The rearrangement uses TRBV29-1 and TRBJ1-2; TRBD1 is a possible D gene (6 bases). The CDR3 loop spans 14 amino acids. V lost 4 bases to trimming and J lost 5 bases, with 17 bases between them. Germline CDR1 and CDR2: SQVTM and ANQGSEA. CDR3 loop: CSVGLGAPVYGYTF. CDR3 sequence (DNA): TGCAGCGTTGGTTTGGGGGCGCCCGTATATGGCTACACCTTC.

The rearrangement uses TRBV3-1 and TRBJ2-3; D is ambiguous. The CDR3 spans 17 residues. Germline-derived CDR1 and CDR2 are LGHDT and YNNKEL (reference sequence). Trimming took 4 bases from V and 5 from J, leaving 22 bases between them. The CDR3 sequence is CASSRVLSSPLQDTQYF. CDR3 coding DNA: TGTGCCAGCAGCCGGGTCCTGTCGTCGCCCTTACAAGATACGCAGTATTTT.

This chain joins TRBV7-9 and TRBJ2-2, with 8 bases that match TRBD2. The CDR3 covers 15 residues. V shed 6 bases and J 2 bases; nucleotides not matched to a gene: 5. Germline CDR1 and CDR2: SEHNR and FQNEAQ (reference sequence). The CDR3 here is CASRKAGDNTGELFF. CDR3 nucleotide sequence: TGTGCCAGCAGAAAAGCGGGAGATAACACCGGGGAGCTGTTTTTT.

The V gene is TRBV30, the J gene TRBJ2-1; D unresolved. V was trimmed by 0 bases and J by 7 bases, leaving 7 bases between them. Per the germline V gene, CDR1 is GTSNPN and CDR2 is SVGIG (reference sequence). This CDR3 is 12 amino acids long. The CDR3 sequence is CAWSVQSNEQFF. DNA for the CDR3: TGTGCCTGGAGTGTACAATCGAATGAGCAGTTCTTC.

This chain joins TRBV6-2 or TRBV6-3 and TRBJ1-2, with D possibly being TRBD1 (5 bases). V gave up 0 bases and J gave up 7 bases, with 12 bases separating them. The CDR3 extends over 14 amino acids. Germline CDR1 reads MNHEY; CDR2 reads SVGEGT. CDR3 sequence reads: CASSYSGAGAGYTF. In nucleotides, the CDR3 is TGTGCCAGCAGTTACTCTGGGGCCGGTGCTGGCTACACCTTC.

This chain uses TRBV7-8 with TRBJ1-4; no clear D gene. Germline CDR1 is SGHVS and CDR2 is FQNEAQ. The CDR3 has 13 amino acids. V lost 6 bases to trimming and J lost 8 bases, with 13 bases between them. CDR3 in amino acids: CASRRIAGEKLFF. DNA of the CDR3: TGTGCCAGCAGACGAATAGCGGGGGAAAAACTGTTTTTT.

In DNA, the CDR3 is TGTGCCAGCAGTTTACTTCTTACTCCGGGACAGGGGGTCAATCAGCCCCAGCATTTT. This gives the protein CASSLLLTPGQGVNQPQHF. The J gene is TRBJ1-5, the V gene TRBV12-3 or TRBV12-4, with TRBD1 identical over 11 bases. The CDR3 loop spans 19 amino acids. V lost 2 bases, J lost 3 bases, and 12 bases stayed unmatched.

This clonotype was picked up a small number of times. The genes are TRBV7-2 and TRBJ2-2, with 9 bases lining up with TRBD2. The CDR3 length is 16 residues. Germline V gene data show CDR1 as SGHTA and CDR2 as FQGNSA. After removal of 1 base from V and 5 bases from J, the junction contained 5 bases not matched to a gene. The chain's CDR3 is CASSLELAGSTGELFF. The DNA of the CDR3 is TGTGCCAGCAGCTTAGAACTAGCGGGTTCTACCGGGGAGCTGTTTTTT.

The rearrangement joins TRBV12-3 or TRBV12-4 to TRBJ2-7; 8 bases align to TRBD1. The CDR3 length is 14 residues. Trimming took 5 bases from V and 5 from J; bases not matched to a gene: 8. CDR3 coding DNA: TGTGCCAGCAGTATTGGACAGGGTCCCAACGAGCAGTACTTC. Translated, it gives CASSIGQGPNEQYF.